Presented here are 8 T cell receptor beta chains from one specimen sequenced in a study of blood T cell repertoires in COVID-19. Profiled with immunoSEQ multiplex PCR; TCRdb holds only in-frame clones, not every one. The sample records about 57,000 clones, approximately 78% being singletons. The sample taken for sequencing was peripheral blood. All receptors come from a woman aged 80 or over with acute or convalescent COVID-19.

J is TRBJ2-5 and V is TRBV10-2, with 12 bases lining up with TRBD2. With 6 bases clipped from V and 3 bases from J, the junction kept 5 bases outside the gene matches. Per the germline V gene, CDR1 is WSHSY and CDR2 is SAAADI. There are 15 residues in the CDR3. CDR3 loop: CASRRWTSGEETQYF. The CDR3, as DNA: TGCGCCAGCAGAAGATGGACTAGCGGGGAAGAGACCCAGTACTTC.

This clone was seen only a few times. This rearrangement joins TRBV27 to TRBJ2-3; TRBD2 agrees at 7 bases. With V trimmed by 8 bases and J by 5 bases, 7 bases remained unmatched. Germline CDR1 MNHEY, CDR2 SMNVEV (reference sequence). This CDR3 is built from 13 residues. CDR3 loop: CASSWGGKDTQYF. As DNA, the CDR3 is TGTGCCAGCTCGTGGGGGGGAAAAGATACGCAGTATTTT.

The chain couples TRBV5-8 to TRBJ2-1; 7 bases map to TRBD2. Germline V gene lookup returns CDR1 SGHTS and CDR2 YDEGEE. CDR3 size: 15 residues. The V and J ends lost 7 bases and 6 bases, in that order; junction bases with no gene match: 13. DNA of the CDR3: TGTGCCAGCCCCCCCGCTAGCGGCCTGCTCAATGAGCAGTTCTTC. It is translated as CASPPASGLLNEQFF.

DNA for the CDR3: TGTGCCAGCAGTTTTCCCAGGGGGAGGTTGGGTGGCTACACCTTC. This sequence encodes CASSFPRGRLGGYTF. This rearrangement joins TRBV28 to TRBJ1-2, with 7 bases that match TRBD1. The V segment lost 3 bases and the J segment 7 bases; nucleotides outside the gene matches: 11. Germline V gene lookup returns CDR1 MDHEN and CDR2 SYDVKM. CDR3 length: 15 residues.

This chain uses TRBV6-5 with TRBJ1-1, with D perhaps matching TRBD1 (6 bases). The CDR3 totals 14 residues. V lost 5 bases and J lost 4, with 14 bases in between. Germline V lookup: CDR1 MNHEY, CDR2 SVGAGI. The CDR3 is CASSPSLGGTEAFF. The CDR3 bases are TGTGCCAGCAGTCCGTCTTTAGGGGGCACTGAAGCTTTCTTT.

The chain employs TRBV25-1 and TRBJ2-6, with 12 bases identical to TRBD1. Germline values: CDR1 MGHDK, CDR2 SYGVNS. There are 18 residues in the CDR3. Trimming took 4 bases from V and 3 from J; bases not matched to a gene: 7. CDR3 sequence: CASSAPGQGAGGANVLTF. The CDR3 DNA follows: TGTGCCAGCAGTGCCCCGGGACAGGGGGCGGGTGGGGCCAACGTCCTGACTTTC.

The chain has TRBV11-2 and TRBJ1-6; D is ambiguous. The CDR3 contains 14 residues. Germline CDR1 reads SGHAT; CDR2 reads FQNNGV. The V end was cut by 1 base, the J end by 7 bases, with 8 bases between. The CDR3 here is CASSLGSGNSPLHF. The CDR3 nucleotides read TGTGCCAGCAGCTTAGGGTCGGGGAATTCACCCCTCCACTTT. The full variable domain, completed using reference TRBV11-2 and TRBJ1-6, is EAGVAQSPRYKIIEKRQSVAFWCNPISGHATLYWYQQILGQGPKLLIQFQNNGVVDDSQLPKDRFSAERLKGVDSTLKIQPAKLEDSAVYLCASSLGSGNSPLHFGNGTRLTVT.

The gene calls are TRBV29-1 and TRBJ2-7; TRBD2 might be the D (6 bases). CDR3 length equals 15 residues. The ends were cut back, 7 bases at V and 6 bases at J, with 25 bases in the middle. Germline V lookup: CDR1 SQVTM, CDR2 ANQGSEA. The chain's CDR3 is CSGETSRRPLVEQYF. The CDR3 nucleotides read TGCAGCGGAGAAACTAGCAGGCGCCCACTCGTCGAGCAGTACTTC.